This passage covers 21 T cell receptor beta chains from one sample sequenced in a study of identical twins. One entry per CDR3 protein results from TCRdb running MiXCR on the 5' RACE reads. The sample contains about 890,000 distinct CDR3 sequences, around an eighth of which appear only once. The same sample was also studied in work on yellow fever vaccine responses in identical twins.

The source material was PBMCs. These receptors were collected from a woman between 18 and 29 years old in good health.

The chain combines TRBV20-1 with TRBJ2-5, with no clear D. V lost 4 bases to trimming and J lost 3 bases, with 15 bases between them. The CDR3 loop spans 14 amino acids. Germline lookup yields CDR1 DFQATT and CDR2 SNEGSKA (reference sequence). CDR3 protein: CSATSETSKETQYF. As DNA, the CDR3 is TGCAGTGCTACCAGCGAAACAAGTAAAGAGACCCAGTACTTC.

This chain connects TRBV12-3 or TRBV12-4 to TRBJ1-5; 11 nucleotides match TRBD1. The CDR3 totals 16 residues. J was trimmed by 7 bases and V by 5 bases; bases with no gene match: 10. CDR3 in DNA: TGTGCCAGCAGTCCAAGTCCGGGACAGGGGGACCAGCCCCAGCATTTT. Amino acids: CASSPSPGQGDQPQHF.

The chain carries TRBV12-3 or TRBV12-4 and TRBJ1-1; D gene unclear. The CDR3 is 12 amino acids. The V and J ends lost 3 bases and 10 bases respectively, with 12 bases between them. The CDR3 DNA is TGTGCCAGCAGTTTCGGGAGTTATAGAGCTTTCTTT. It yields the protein CASSFGSYRAFF.

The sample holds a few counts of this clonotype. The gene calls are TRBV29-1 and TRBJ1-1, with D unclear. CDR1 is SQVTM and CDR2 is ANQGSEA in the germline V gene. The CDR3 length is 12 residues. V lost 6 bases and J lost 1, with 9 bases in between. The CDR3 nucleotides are TGCAGCGTGCGACGGGAGAACACTGAAGCTTTCTTT. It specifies CSVRRENTEAFF.

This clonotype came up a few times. As DNA, the CDR3 is TGCGCCAGCAGCCAACTTTGGCAGGGGGGAATGAACACTGAAGCTTTCTTT. Its translation: CASSQLWQGGMNTEAFF. The gene calls are TRBV4-1 and TRBJ1-1; 7 bases are shared with TRBD1. From germline, CDR1 is MGHRA and CDR2 YSYEKL. The CDR3 contains 17 residues. The V segment lost 2 bases and the J segment 0 bases; nucleotides outside the gene matches: 9.

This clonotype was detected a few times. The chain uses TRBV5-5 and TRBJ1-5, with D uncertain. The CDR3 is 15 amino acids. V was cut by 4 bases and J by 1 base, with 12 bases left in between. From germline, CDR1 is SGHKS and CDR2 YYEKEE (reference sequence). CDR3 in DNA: TGTGCCAGCAGCCCCGGGTATCGGAGCAATCAGCCCCAGCATTTT. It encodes CASSPGYRSNQPQHF.

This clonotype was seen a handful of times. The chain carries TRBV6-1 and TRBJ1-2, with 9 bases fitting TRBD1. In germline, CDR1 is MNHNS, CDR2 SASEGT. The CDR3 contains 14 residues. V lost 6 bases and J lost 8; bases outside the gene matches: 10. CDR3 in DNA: TGTGCCAGCAGCCTCAATACAGGGGGCAACGGCTACACCTTC. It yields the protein CASSLNTGGNGYTF.

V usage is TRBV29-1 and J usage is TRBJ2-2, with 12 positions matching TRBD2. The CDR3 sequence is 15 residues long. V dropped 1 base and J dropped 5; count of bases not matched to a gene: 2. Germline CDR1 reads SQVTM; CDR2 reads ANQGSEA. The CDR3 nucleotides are TGCAGCGTTGAAGTGACTAGCGGGAGAACCGGGGAGCTGTTTTTT. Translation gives CSVEVTSGRTGELFF.

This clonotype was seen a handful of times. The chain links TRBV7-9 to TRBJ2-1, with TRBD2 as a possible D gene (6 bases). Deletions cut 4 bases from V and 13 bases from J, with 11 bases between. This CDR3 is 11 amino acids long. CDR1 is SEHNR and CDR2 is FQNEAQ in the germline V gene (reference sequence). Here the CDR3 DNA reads TGTGCCAGCAGCTCCGGAGGGTTTCAGTTCTTC. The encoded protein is CASSSGGFQFF.

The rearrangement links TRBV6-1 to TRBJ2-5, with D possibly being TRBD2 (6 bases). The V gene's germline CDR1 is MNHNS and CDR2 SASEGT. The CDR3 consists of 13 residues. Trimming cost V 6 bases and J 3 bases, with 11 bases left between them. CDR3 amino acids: CASRKGGKETQYF. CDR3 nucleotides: TGTGCCAGCAGAAAAGGAGGGAAAGAGACCCAGTACTTC.

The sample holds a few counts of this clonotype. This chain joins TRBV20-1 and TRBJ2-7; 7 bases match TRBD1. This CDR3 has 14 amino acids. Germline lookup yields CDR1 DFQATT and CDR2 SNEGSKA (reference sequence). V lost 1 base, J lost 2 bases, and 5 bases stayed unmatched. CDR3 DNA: TGCAGTGCTAGAGGGCAGGGGGTAACCTACGAGCAGTACTTC. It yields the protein CSARGQGVTYEQYF.

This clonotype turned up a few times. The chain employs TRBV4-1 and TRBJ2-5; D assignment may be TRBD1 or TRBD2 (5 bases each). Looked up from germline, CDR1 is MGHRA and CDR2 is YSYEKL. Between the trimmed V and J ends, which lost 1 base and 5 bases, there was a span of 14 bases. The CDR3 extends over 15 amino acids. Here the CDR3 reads CASSQGTGLRETQYF. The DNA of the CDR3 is TGCGCCAGCAGCCAAGGCACGGGGCTGAGGGAGACCCAGTACTTC.

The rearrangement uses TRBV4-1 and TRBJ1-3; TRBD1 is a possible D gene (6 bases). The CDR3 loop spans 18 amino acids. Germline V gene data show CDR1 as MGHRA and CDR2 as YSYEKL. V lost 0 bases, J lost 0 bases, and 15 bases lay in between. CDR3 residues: CASSQDQGHSNSGNTIYF. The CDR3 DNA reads TGCGCCAGCAGCCAAGATCAGGGACATTCGAACTCTGGAAACACCATATATTTT.

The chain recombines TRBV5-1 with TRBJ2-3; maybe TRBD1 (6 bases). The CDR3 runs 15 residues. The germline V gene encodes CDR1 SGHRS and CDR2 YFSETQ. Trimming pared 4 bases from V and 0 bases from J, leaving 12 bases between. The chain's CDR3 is CASSQDRTSTDTQYF. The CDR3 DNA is TGCGCCAGCAGCCAAGACAGGACGAGCACAGATACGCAGTATTTT.

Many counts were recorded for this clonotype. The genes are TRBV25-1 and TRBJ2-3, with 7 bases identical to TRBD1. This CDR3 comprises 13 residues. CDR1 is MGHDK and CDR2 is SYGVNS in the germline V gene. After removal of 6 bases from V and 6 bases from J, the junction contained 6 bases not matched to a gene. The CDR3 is CASSHRGRDTQYF. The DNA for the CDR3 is TGTGCCAGCAGCCACAGGGGCAGGGATACGCAGTATTTT. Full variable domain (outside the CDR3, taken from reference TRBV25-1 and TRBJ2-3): EADIYQTPRYLVIGTGKKITLECSQTMGHDKMYWYQQDPGMELHLIHYSYGVNSTEKGDLSSESTVSRIRTEHFPLTLESARPSHTSQYLCASSHRGRDTQYFGPGTRLTVL.

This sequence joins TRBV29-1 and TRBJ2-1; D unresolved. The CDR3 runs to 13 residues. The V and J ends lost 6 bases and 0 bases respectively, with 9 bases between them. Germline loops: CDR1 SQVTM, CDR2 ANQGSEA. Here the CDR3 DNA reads TGCAGCGTACGCTGCGGCTCCTACAATGAGCAGTTCTTC. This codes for CSVRCGSYNEQFF.

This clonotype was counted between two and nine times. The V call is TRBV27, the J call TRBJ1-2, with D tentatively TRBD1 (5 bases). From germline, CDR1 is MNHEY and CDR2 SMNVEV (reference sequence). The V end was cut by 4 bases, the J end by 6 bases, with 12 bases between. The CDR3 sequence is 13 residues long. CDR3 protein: CASSYGGGDGYTF. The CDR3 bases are TGTGCCAGCAGTTACGGCGGGGGTGATGGCTACACCTTC.

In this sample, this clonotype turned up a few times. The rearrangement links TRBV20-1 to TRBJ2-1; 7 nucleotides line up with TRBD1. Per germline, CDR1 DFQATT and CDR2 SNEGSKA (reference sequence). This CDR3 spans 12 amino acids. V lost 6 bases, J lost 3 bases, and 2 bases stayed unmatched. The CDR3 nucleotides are TGCAGTGCCTGGGACAGCTACAATGAGCAGTTCTTC. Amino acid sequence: CSAWDSYNEQFF.

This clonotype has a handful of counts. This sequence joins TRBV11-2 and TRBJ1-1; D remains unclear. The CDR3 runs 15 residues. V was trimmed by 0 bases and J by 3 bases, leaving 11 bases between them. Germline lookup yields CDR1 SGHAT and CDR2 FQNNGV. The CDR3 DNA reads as TGTGCCAGCAGCTTAGAGGGCTGGGCCGACACTGAAGCTTTCTTT. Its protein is CASSLEGWADTEAFF.

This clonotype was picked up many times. The CDR3 loop is CASSLRTRSPTYEQYF. For the CDR3, the DNA is TGTGCCAGCAGCCTCCGAACCCGCTCGCCTACCTACGAGCAGTACTTC. The chain carries TRBV5-6 and TRBJ2-7; no clear D gene. Trimming shortened V by 4 bases and J by 2 bases, and 19 bases separated the two germline ends. Germline V gene data show CDR1 as SGHDT and CDR2 as YYEEEE. The CDR3 has 16 residues.

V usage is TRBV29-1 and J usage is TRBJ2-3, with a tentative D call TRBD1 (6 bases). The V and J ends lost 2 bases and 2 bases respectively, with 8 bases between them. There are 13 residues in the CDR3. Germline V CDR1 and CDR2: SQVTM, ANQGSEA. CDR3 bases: TGCAGCGTTGAACCAGGGGCCACAGATACGCAGTATTTT. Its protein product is CSVEPGATDTQYF.